The source of this T cell receptor (beta chain) is a study of blood T cell repertoires in COVID-19. By frequency in the sample, this clone is medium-sized. Trimming removed 7 bases at V and 11 bases at J, with 23 bases between. CDR3 length equals 14 residues. Germline loops: CDR1 LGHDT, CDR2 YNNKEL (reference sequence). Here immunoSEQ multiplex PCR was the method, and the copy in TCRdb shows in-frame clones only, minus some. Of 35,000 to 50,000 clones in the sample, about 85% were seen once. This chain joins TRBV3-1 (or the pseudogene TRBV3-2) and TRBJ1-1, with D perhaps matching TRBD1 (5 bases). This receptor was taken from a man aged 55 to 70 with acute or convalescent COVID-19. Sequencing was carried out using peripheral blood. Written as DNA, the CDR3 is TGTGCCAGCACCCCTGCGATGGGGAGGGGAATGGCTTTCTTT. It encodes CASTPAMGRGMAFF.